The rows below give T cell receptor beta chains drawn from one sample of a study of response to subunit inactivated influenza vaccine. MiXCR was run by TCRdb on the RT-PCR reads, yielding one entry per CDR3 protein. This sample has roughly 500,000 distinct CDR3 sequences, with approximately 24% found just once. These data were likewise used in another study, on T cells expressing NK-cell markers.

Here the sequenced sample was CD4+ T cells sorted from PBMCs, taken 11 to 12 days after vaccination. These receptors all stem from a man aged 45-65 years who received an inactivated influenza vaccine. CDR3s include the opening cysteine and the closing phenylalanine or tryptophan. A D gene is named only where the DNA matches it firmly. A row's size may be missing; if present it is once, few, many or a size class.

>TRBD1|TRBV27|TRBJ2-7|NA
TGTGCCAGCAGCAGAACAGGGGAAAGCGAGCAGTACTTC
CASSRTGESEQYF
>TRBD2|TRBV6-2/TRBV6-3|TRBJ2-3|few
TGTGCCAGCAGTCTGCGGGGGTTTAGCACAGATACGCAGTATTTT
CASSLRGFSTDTQYF
>NA|TRBV30|TRBJ2-7|few
TGTGCCTGGAGTCCAGACTACGAGCAGTACTTC
CAWSPDYEQYF
>TRBD1|TRBV10-3|TRBJ2-5|NA
TGTGCCACAGGAGGAGACAGGGAAGAGACCCAGTACTTC
CATGGDREETQYF
>NA|TRBV5-1|TRBJ2-5|many
TGCGCCAGCAGCTTGGTTCCTCAAGAGACCCAGTACTTC
CASSLVPQETQYF
>TRBD1|TRBV7-2|TRBJ1-2|few
TGTGCCAGCAGCCCCTCTCAGGGGGGTGGCTACACCTTC
CASSPSQGGGYTF
>NA|TRBV5-1|TRBJ2-5|NA
TGCGCCAGCAGCTCAGATACCGGGACGGAAGAGACCCAGTACTTC
CASSSDTGTEETQYF
>NA|TRBV7-3|TRBJ2-1|NA
TGTGCCAGCAGCTTAAAGGGTTACAGGGCTCTTGGGAATGAGCAGTTCTTC
CASSLKGYRALGNEQFF
>NA|TRBV20-1|TRBJ1-4|NA
TGCAGTGCTACCCCGAGGGAGCTGAATGAAAAACTGTTTTTT
CSATPRELNEKLFF
>TRBD2|TRBV6-1|TRBJ2-1|many
TGTGCCAGCAGTGAAGTACTAGCGGGAGGGGACGGAAATGAGCAGTTCTTC
CASSEVLAGGDGNEQFF
>NA|TRBV29-1|TRBJ2-3|few
TGCAGCGCCGGGCGGGGACGCGGAACAGATACGCAGTATTTT
CSAGRGRGTDTQYF
>TRBD2|TRBV5-1|TRBJ2-2|NA
TGCGCCAGCAGCATGCGACTAGCGGGAGGGAACACCGGGGAGCTGTTTTTT
CASSMRLAGGNTGELFF
>NA|TRBV6-5|TRBJ2-2|few
TGTGCCAGCAGTTACACCCCCGGGACACGCAACACCGGGGAGCTGTTTTTT
CASSYTPGTRNTGELFF
>NA|TRBV28|TRBJ1-2|NA
TGTGCCAGCAGTTTAGGTCAGTTTAATATCTTCTATGGCTACACCTTC
CASSLGQFNIFYGYTF
>NA|TRBV29-1|TRBJ2-1|NA
TGCAGCGTTGCTACCTCGTCGGGGGGCCGGAATGAGCAGTTCTTC
CSVATSSGGRNEQFF
>NA|TRBV5-5|TRBJ2-5|few
TGTGCCAGCAGCCCAGGACGGTCAGGGGCCCAGTACTTC
CASSPGRSGAQYF
>NA|TRBV7-9|TRBJ2-7|many
TGTGCCAGCAGCTTAGTAGCCTCCGAGCAGTACTTC
CASSLVASEQYF
>NA|TRBV5-1|TRBJ2-1|NA
TGCGCCAGCAGGAATACAGAGGGAGGTAGGGGGCAGTTCTTC
CASRNTEGGRGQFF
>NA|TRBV7-2|TRBJ2-2|NA
TGTGCCAGCAGCTTAGTGTCGGGAGTAACCCCCGGGGAGCTGTTTTTT
CASSLVSGVTPGELFF
>TRBD2|TRBV11-1|TRBJ2-5|NA
TGTGCCAGCAGCTTACAACTAGCGTTTAGGCCCTCAGTAGAGACCCAGTACTTC
CASSLQLAFRPSVETQYF
>NA|TRBV20-1|TRBJ1-1|NA
TGCAGTGCTAGAGGTAGTCAGTTGTATACTGAAGCTTTCTTT
CSARGSQLYTEAFF
>TRBD1|TRBV6-2/TRBV6-3|TRBJ2-4|few
TGTGCCAGCAGTTTCCTCGGACAGGGAATTCAGTACTTC
CASSFLGQGIQYF
>TRBD2|TRBV2|TRBJ2-1|NA
TGTGCCAGCGTAGCGGGGTACAATGAGCAGTTCTTC
CASVAGYNEQFF
>TRBD2|TRBV7-6|TRBJ2-5|NA
TGTGCCAGCAGTTCTCAACTAGCGGGGGGCCGATTGTTC
CASSSQLAGGRLF
>TRBD1|TRBV19|TRBJ1-4|few
TGTGCCAGTAGTTCCCGACAGGGCACTGAAAAACTGTTTTTT
CASSSRQGTEKLFF
>NA|TRBV12-3/TRBV12-4|TRBJ1-5|few
TGTGCCAGCAGCCGCGACAGAGGACGGGGACAGCCCCAGCATTTT
CASSRDRGRGQPQHF